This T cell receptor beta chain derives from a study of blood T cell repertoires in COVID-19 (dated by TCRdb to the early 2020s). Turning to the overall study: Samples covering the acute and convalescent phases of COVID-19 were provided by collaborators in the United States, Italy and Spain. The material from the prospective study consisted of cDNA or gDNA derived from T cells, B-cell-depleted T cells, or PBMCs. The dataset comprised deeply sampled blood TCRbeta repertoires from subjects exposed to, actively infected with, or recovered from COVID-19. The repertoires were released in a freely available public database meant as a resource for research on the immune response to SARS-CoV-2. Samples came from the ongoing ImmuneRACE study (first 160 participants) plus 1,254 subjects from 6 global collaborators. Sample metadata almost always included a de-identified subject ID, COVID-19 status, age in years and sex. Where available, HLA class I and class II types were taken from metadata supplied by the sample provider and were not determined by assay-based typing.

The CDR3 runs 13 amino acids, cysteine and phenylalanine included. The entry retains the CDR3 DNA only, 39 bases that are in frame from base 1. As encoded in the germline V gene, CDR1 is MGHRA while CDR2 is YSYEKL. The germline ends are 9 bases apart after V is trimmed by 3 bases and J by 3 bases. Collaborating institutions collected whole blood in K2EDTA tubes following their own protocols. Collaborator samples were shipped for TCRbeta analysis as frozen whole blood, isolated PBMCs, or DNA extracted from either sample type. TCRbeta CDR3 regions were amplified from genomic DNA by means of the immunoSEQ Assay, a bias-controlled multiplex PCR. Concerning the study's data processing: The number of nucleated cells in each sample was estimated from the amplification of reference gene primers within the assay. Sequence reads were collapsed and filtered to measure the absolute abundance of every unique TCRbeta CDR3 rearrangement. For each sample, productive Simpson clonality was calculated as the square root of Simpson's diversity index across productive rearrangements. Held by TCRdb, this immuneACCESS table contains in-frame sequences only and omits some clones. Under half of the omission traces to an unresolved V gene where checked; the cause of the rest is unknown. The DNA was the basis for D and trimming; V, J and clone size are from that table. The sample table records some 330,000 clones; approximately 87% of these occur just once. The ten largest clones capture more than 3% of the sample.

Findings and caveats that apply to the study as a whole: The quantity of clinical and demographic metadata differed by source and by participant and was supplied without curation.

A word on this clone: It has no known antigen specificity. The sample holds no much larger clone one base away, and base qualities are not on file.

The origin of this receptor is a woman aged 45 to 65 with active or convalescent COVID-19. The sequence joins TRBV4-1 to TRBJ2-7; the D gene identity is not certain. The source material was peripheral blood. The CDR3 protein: CASSQIGGYEQYF. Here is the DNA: TGCGCCAGCAGCCAGATCGGTGGCTACGAGCAGTACTTC.